This T cell receptor beta chain was captured by sequencing in a study of OX40 agonist ivuxolimab in advanced cancers. Looking at the study overall: The patients received agonistic anti-OX40 (CD134) antibody ivuxolimab. It was permissible to have had prior anti-PD-1, anti-PD-L1 or anti-CTLA-4 therapy, and 40% had some. Study-level findings and limits: Expanded clones were, on average, more numerous in CD8+ T cells than in CD4+. No antigen was identified for the clonally expanded peripheral T cells.

Libraries were prepared by immunoSEQ multiplex PCR; TCRdb keeps only in-frame clonotypes and omits some of them. The sample has 55,000 to 80,000 clones, about four fifths seen once. Remarks on this clone: Its specificity is unknown.

V lost 7 bases to trimming and J lost 7 bases; unmatched junction nucleotides: 9. This CDR3 region has 15 residues. Germline-derived CDR1 and CDR2 are MNHNY and SVGAGI (reference sequence). Sample: CD4+ or CD8+ T cells sorted from blood, taken in a trial of the OX40 agonist ivuxolimab. The sequence was collected from an adult with an advanced solid tumor such as melanoma, head and neck, liver or kidney cancer. The rearrangement uses TRBV6-6 and TRBJ2-1; 11 bases are a match to TRBD2. CDR3 coding DNA: TGTGCCAGCATCTCGCTAGCGGGGGGAGGGAATGAGCAGTTCTTC. As protein: CASISLAGGGNEQFF.